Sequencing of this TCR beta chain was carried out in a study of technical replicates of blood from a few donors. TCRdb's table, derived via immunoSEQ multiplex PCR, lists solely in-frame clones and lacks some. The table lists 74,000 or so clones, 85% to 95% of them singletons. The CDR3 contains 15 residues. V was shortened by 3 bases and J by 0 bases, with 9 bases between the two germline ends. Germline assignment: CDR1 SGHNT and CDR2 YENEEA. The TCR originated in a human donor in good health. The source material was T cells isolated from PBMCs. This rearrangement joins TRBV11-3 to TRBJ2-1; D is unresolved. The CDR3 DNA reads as TGTGCCAGCAGCTTCTACTTAAGCTCCTACAATGAGCAGTTCTTC. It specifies CASSFYLSSYNEQFF.